Presented here are 10 T cell receptor beta chains from one specimen sequenced in a study of shared clonotypes between healthy human individuals. The data were produced by immunoSEQ multiplex PCR, yet TCRdb's version contains in-frame clones alone and is incomplete. The top ten clones hold 0.37% of a sample with fewer than 3 million clones, 85% to 95% of them seen once. The sample consisted of naive CD4+ T cells from PBMCs. Subset in this sample: CD45RA+ positively selected. These receptors were taken from a man aged 18 to 30 in good health. Some clones in this sample may be carry-over from other donors' samples.

This chain links TRBV7-8 with TRBJ2-3; D not resolved. CDR3 size: 15 residues. Trimming removed 0 bases from V and 5 bases from J, with 12 bases in between. CDR1 and CDR2 (germline): SGHVS, FQNEAQ. In nucleotides, the CDR3 is TGTGCCAGCAGCTTAGCGGAACACACAGTAGATACGCAGTATTTT. This encodes CASSLAEHTVDTQYF.

The chain links TRBV11-2 to TRBJ2-7, with D possibly TRBD1 on 5 matching bases. Germline V CDR1 and CDR2: SGHAT, FQNNGV. The CDR3 has 15 residues. V lost 5 bases and J lost 0, with 14 bases in between. The CDR3: CASSRAPTVSYEQYF. CDR3 nucleotides: TGTGCCAGCAGCCGGGCACCGACAGTCTCCTACGAGCAGTACTTC. Together with reference TRBV11-2 and TRBJ2-7, the CDR3 gives the full variable domain: EAGVAQSPRYKIIEKRQSVAFWCNPISGHATLYWYQQILGQGPKLLIQFQNNGVVDDSQLPKDRFSAERLKGVDSTLKIQPAKLEDSAVYLCASSRAPTVSYEQYFGPGTRLTVT.

V is TRBV11-2 and J is TRBJ2-5, with TRBD2 matching over 12 bases. The junction had 8 bases not matched to a gene; V was cut back by 1 base and J by 5 bases. Germline V lookup: CDR1 SGHAT, CDR2 FQNNGV. This CDR3 region has 17 residues. In DNA form, the CDR3 reads TGTGCCAGCAGCTTAGGAGCTAGCGGGAGGGCCCAGGAGACCCAGTACTTC. As protein: CASSLGASGRAQETQYF. Looking up the rest from reference TRBV11-2 and TRBJ2-5 gives the full variable domain: EAGVAQSPRYKIIEKRQSVAFWCNPISGHATLYWYQQILGQGPKLLIQFQNNGVVDDSQLPKDRFSAERLKGVDSTLKIQPAKLEDSAVYLCASSLGASGRAQETQYFGPGTRLLVL.

V usage is TRBV27 and J usage is TRBJ2-7; TRBD1 matches at 11 bases. The CDR3 extends over 14 amino acids. Trimming removed 7 bases from V and 6 bases from J; junction bases left unmatched: 8. CDR1 and CDR2 (germline): MNHEY, SMNVEV (reference sequence). CDR3 in DNA: TGTGCCAGCAATTGGACAGGGGGCGTCGGCGAGCAGTACTTC. This gives the protein CASNWTGGVGEQYF.

The chain recombines TRBV25-1 with TRBJ1-2; unclear D gene. This CDR3 is built from 15 residues. CDR1 and CDR2 (germline): MGHDK, SYGVNS. Trimming shortened V by 2 bases and J by 4 bases, and 14 bases separated the two germline ends. In DNA form, the CDR3 reads TGTGCCAGCAGTGAAGGTCTCTTGACGGGCTATGGCTACACCTTC. Translation: CASSEGLLTGYGYTF.

On this clone: Different DNA sequences within this sample yield the same CDR3. The chain links TRBV18 to TRBJ2-2; unclear D gene. The V end was cut by 3 bases, the J end by 1 base, with 6 bases between. The CDR3 runs 14 residues. The germline V gene has CDR1 KGHSH and CDR2 LQKENI. The CDR3 nucleotides read TGTGCCAGCTCACCCTCCCGGAACACCGGGGAGCTGTTTTTT. It codes for CASSPSRNTGELFF.

The chain combines TRBV27 with TRBJ1-1; a weak D match, TRBD1 (5 bases). The CDR3 has 13 amino acids. Per the germline V gene, CDR1 is MNHEY and CDR2 is SMNVEV (reference sequence). V gave up 0 bases and J gave up 12 bases, with 14 bases separating them. In DNA, the CDR3 is TGTGCCAGCAGTTTATCGGGGGATTCGAGGTCTTTCTTT. Residues: CASSLSGDSRSFF.

The chain has TRBV2 and TRBJ2-1; 11 positions agree with TRBD2. Germline V gene sequence: CDR1 SNHLY, CDR2 FYNNEI. The CDR3 has 15 residues. Trimming cost V 6 bases and J 1 base; bases outside gene matches: 2. CDR3 in DNA: TGTGCCAGCAGGACTAGCGGGACGTCCTACAATGAGCAGTTCTTC. Translation gives CASRTSGTSYNEQFF.

The CDR3 region is CASSLEFEQYF. CDR3 coding DNA: TGTGCCAGCAGCTTAGAATTCGAGCAGTACTTC. The V and J genes are TRBV7-9 and TRBJ2-5; D is ambiguous. The J call may not be correct, given that the DNA end is closer to TRBJ2-7. Germline loops: CDR1 SEHNR, CDR2 FQNEAQ (reference sequence). The CDR3 consists of 11 residues.

The chain recombines TRBV18 with TRBJ1-2; 9 positions match TRBD1. This CDR3 has 14 amino acids. V was pared by 3 bases and J by 7 bases, with 6 bases of the junction left unmatched. The germline gives CDR1 KGHSH, CDR2 LQKENI. The CDR3, as DNA: TGTGCCAGCTCACCGGGGACAGGGTTGAGTGGCTACACCTTC. This sequence encodes CASSPGTGLSGYTF.